The 11 T cell receptor beta chains given below trace back to one sample, sequenced in a study of radiation and T cells in renal cell carcinoma. Sequencing used immunoSEQ multiplex PCR; TCRdb keeps in-frame clones, though not all of them. The sample has around 76,000 clones, 82% seen once. Indicated time point: blood 2 weeks post-SBRT. Treatment in this sample: 15 Gy SBRT to primary tumor, nephrectomy 4 weeks later. This sample comprised blood, obtained from a patient whose treatment included radiotherapy and nephrectomy. These receptors came from a man in his sixties with renal cell carcinoma.

V gene TRBV14 combines with J gene TRBJ2-2, with a possible D match to TRBD1 (6 bases). Germline values: CDR1 SGHDN, CDR2 FVKESK. The germline V and J ends were trimmed by 2 bases and 8 bases, with 9 bases remaining between them. CDR3 length: 13 amino acids. The CDR3 DNA reads TGTGCCAGCAGCCAACTCAGGGGAGGGGAGCTGTTTTTT. Translating it yields CASSQLRGGELFF.

This chain links TRBV5-5 with TRBJ1-2; D uncertain. Trimming removed 0 bases at V and 3 bases at J, with 12 bases between. From germline, CDR1 is SGHKS and CDR2 YYEKEE (reference sequence). There are 15 residues in the CDR3. In DNA, the CDR3 is TGTGCCAGCAGCTTGGTATGGGTGGATGACTATGGCTACACCTTC. Its protein product is CASSLVWVDDYGYTF.

The rearrangement joins TRBV28 to TRBJ2-2; D unclear. Germline V lookup: CDR1 MDHEN, CDR2 SYDVKM. Trimming removed 2 bases from V and 4 bases from J, with 11 bases in between. The CDR3 contains 15 residues. CDR3 nucleotides: TGTGCCAGCAGTTTACGGGCACCACGCACCGGGGAGCTGTTTTTT. Its translation is CASSLRAPRTGELFF.

This sequence joins TRBV2 and TRBJ2-5; D call uncertain. Germline CDR1 reads SNHLY; CDR2 reads FYNNEI. Trimming pared 7 bases from V and 5 bases from J, leaving 8 bases between. The CDR3 loop spans 11 amino acids. The CDR3 region is CASTLTETQYF. CDR3 coding DNA: TGTGCCAGCACGTTAACGGAGACCCAGTACTTC.

The V call is TRBV14, the J call TRBJ2-7; D gene ambiguous. CDR1 and CDR2 (germline): SGHDN, FVKESK. CDR3 size: 12 residues. V was clipped by 0 bases and J by 10 bases, with 10 bases between them. The CDR3 DNA reads TGTGCCAGCAGCCAAGATAGCACAGACCAGTACTTC. It translates to CASSQDSTDQYF.

Only one count was recorded for this clone. This chain links TRBV19 with TRBJ2-7; D is possibly TRBD1 (5 bases). Germline loops: CDR1 LNHDA, CDR2 SQIVND (reference sequence). The CDR3 is 13 residues long. Trimming shortened V by 2 bases and J by 2 bases, and 7 bases separated the two germline ends. CDR3 nucleotide sequence: TGTGCCAGTAGTATAAAGACAGCCTACGAGCAGTACTTC. Encoded protein: CASSIKTAYEQYF.

CDR3 nucleotide sequence: TGCGCCAGCAGCCAATATATTCCGCAGACCCAGTACTTC. Translated: CASSQYIPQTQYF. The chain couples TRBV4-1 to TRBJ2-5; no clear D gene. The CDR3 consists of 13 residues. V lost 2 bases and J lost 6, with 10 bases in between. Germline CDR1 MGHRA, CDR2 YSYEKL.

V and J are TRBV29-1 and TRBJ2-3, with a possible D match to TRBD2 (5 bases). The CDR3 has 15 amino acids. Germline CDR1 and CDR2: SQVTM and ANQGSEA. V was pared by 4 bases and J by 2 bases, with 16 bases between. As DNA, the CDR3 is TGCAGCGTTGGACCCAGGCTAGCTCCCACAGATACGCAGTATTTT. Translating gives CSVGPRLAPTDTQYF.

The gene calls are TRBV20-1 and TRBJ2-7, with a weak D call TRBD2 (5 bases). Germline V gene sequence: CDR1 DFQATT, CDR2 SNEGSKA (reference sequence). This CDR3 is 11 amino acids long. V lost 5 bases to trimming and J lost 4 bases, with 9 bases between them. CDR3 sequence (DNA): TGCAGTGCTGGACTCGTTTACGAGCAGTACTTC. This sequence encodes CSAGLVYEQYF.

The CDR3 protein is CASSILLQGTDTQYF. In DNA, the CDR3 is TGTGCCAGCTCAATCCTCCTTCAGGGGACAGATACGCAGTATTTT. This chain connects TRBV18 to TRBJ2-3, with D possibly TRBD1 on 6 matching bases. The CDR3 runs 15 residues. Trimming took 5 bases from V and 3 from J, leaving 15 bases between them. CDR1 KGHSH and CDR2 LQKENI come from the germline V gene.

The chain has TRBV4-1 and TRBJ2-5, with a tentative D call TRBD2 (6 bases). V shed 4 bases and J shed 1 base, with 13 bases lying between them. The germline V gene has CDR1 MGHRA and CDR2 YSYEKL. This CDR3 is built from 15 residues. Written as DNA, the CDR3 is TGCGCCAGCAGCCCCGGATGGAGGGTCCAAGAGACCCAGTACTTC. Residues: CASSPGWRVQETQYF.